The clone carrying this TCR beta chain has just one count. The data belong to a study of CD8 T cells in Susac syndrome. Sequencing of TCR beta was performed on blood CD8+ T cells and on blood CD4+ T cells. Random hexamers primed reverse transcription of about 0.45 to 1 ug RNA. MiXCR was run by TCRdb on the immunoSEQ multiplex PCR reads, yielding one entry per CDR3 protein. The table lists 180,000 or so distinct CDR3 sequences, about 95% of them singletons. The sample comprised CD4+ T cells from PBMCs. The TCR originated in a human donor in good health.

The CDR3 loop is CASSPVAGGAKNIQYF. In DNA form, the CDR3 reads TGTGCCAGCAGCCCCGTAGCGGGAGGAGCCAAAAACATTCAGTACTTC. V usage is TRBV3-1 and J usage is TRBJ2-4; 10 positions agree with TRBD2. Germline CDR1 reads LGHDT; CDR2 reads YNNKEL (reference sequence). The trim removed 4 bases at V and 0 bases at J, leaving 3 bases unmatched. This CDR3 is 16 amino acids long.